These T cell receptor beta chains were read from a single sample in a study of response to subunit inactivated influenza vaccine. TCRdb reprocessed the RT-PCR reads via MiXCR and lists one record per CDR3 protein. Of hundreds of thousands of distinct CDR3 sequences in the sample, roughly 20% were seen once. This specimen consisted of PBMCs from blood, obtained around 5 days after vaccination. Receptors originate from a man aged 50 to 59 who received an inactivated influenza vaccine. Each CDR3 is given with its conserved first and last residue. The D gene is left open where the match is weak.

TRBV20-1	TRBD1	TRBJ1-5	CSARDLKGAIHQPQHF
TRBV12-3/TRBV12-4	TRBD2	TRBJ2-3	CASRGTSGGRGTDTQYF
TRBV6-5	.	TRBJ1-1	CASSYTGAKTEAFF
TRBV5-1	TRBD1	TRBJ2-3	CASSWTGVVSAADTQYF
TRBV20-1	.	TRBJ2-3	CSATLSTDTQYF
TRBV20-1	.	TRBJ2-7	CSARAAPYEQYF
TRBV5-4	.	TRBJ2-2	CASSWGREFVGELFF
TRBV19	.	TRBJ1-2	CASTPRGASSGYTF
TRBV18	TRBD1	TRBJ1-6	CASSPQWDRENSPLHF
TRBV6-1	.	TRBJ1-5	CASSLGARSQPQHF
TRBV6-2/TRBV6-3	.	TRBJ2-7	CASSVPRDFTYEQYF
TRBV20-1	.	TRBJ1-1	CSAAGTTNTEAFF
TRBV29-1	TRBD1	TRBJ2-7	CSVTPGQGQYEQYF
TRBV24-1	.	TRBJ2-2	CATSDFGAANTGELFF
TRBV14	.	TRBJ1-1	CASSQGQLWTEAFF
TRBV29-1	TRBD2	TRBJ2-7	CSVVALAGYEQYF
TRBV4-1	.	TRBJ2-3	CASSQEPWDTDTQYF
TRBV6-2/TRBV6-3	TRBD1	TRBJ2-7	CASTQAWTGKRNEQYF
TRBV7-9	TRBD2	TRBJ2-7	CASSLGASSGSYEQYF
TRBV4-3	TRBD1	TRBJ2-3	CASRPGQGVAKQYF
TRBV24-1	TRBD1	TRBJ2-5	CATSDSGTGFRETQYF
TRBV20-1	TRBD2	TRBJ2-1	CSASVGGGPGNEQFF
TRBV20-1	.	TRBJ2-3	CSARGGTLTDTQYF
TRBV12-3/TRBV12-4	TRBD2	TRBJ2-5	CASSLGGRGGETQYF
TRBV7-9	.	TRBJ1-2	CASSPLLTDGYTF
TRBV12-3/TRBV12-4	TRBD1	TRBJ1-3	CASSTGTGSGNTIYF
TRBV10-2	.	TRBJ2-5	CASSESSSPRGTQYF
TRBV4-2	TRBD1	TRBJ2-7	CASSQGQGGSSEQYF
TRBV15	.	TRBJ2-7	CATSRDQIGDTSYEQYF